This section outlines one T cell receptor beta chain sequence together with its context. The source of the sample is a study of CD8 T cells in Susac syndrome. Reverse transcription of 0.5 to 1 ug RNA was performed with random hexamers. TCRdb reanalysed the immunoSEQ multiplex PCR reads using MiXCR and keeps one entry per CDR3 protein. The data hold about 240,000 distinct CDR3 sequences, with 95% to 97% observed a single time. The CDR3 length is 12 residues. The V and J ends lost 6 bases and 3 bases respectively, with 9 bases between them. Germline V gene sequence: CDR1 DFQATT, CDR2 SNEGSKA (reference sequence).

The sequenced sample was CD4+ T cells from PBMCs. The genes are TRBV20-1 and TRBJ1-5; D gene unclear. The TCR comes from a human donor with Susac syndrome. The CDR3 protein is CSAGRLNQPQHF. CDR3 nucleotide sequence: TGCAGTGCCGGACGGCTCAATCAGCCCCAGCATTTT.